The TCR beta chain described here comes from a study of T cells in Graves' hyperthyroidism and ophthalmopathy. Template material for amplifying TCR beta CDR3 regions consisted of RNA transcripts. HTBI primers were employed in a first-round RT-PCR of the TCR CDR3. MiXCR, applied by TCRdb to the multiplex PCR reads, yields one record per CDR3 protein. The table lists 600,000 to 650,000 distinct CDR3 sequences, 20% to 25% of them singletons, with 34% in the top ten. V shed 5 bases and J 4 bases; nucleotides not matched to a gene: 10. CDR1 and CDR2 (germline): MNHNS, SASEGT. The CDR3 has 16 residues. Study-level findings and limits: Separation of ophthalmopathy from stable hyperthyroidism was achieved by a 13 V-J model.

This clonotype was seen more than once but under ten times. Antigen unknown. The source is a man aged 25 to 40 with Graves' ophthalmopathy. V gene TRBV6-1 combines with J gene TRBJ2-3, with 9 bases identical to TRBD2. The sample consisted of blood. CDR3 loop: CASSPNSGRGSDTQYF. In DNA, the CDR3 is TGTGCCAGCAGTCCCAATAGCGGGAGAGGATCAGATACGCAGTATTTT.